This T cell receptor (beta chain) was profiled in a study of control samples from healthy donors and cancer patients. Produced via immunoSEQ multiplex PCR; TCRdb's table is partial and in-frame only. The table has about 220,000 clones, just under 95% seen once; the top ten hold approximately 1.5%. CDR3 length equals 14 residues. J was trimmed by 7 bases and V by 7 bases; bases with no gene match: 8. Germline V gene sequence: CDR1 MNHEY, CDR2 SVGAGI. The sample comprised blood. This rearrangement joins TRBV6-5 to TRBJ2-2; the match to TRBD1 covers 8 bases. The clonotype originates from a man aged 45-65 years in good health. The CDR3 region has the DNA TGTGCCAGCATCAGGACAGGGACAAACGGGGAGCTGTTTTTT. Protein: CASIRTGTNGELFF.